This T cell receptor beta chain originates from a study of cytomegalovirus exposure and HLA in healthy donors. General study points: The tendency of first-cohort TCR clusters to co-occur in the approximately 110 validation repertoires was identified by a subsequent analysis.

The CDR3 consists of 20 residues. CDR1 and CDR2 from the germline V gene are KGHSH and LQKENI. The trim removed 2 bases at V and 6 bases at J, leaving 18 bases unmatched. The donors were part of the validation cohort, which consisted of some 120 subjects and was separate from the first cohort of several hundred subjects. About this clone itself: The antigen is not known.

Clones were read by immunoSEQ multiplex PCR, and TCRdb kept only the in-frame ones, dropping some. The sample holds some 63,000 clones, roughly 90% seen once. This sequence joins TRBV18 and TRBJ2-3; 12 bases are a match to TRBD2. This TCR came from a woman between 18 and 29 years old in good health and CMV-seronegative. The sequencing sample was made of PBMCs. The CDR3 here is CASSPRFPRSSGRAGDTQYF. The CDR3 DNA sequence: TGTGCCAGCTCACCAAGATTTCCCCGGTCTAGCGGGAGGGCCGGGGATACGCAGTATTTT.